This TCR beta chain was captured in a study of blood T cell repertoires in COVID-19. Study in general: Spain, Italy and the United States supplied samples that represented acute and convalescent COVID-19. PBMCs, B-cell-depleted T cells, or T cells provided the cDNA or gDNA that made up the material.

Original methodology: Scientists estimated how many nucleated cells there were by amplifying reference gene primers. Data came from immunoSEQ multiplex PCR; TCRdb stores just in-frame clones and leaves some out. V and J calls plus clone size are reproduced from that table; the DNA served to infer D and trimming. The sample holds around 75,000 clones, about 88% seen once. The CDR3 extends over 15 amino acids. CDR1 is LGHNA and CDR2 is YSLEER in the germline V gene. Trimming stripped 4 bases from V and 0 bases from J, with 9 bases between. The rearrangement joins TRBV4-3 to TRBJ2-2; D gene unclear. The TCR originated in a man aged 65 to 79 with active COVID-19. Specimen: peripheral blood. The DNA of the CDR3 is TGCGCCAGCAGCCCGCGCCCCGCGAACACCGGGGAGCTGTTTTTT. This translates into CASSPRPANTGELFF.